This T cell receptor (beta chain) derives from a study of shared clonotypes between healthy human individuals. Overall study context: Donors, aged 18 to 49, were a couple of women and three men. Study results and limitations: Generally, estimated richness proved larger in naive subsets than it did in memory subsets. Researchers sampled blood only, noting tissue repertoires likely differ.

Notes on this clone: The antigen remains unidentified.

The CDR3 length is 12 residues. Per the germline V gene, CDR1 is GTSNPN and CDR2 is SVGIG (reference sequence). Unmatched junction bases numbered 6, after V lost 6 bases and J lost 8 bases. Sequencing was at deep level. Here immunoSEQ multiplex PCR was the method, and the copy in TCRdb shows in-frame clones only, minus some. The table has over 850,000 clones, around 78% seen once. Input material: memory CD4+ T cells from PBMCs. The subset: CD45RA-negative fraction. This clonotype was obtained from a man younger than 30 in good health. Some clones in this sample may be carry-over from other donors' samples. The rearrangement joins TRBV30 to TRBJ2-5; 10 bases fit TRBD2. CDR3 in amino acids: CACPGLADTQYF. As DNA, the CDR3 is TGTGCCTGCCCCGGACTAGCGGATACCCAGTACTTC. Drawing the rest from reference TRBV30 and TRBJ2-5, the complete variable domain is SQTIHQWPATLVQPVGSPLSLECTVEGTSNPNLYWYRQAAGRGLQLLFYSVGIGQISSEVPQNLSASRPQDRQFILSSKKLLLSDSGFYLCACPGLADTQYFGPGTRLLVL.